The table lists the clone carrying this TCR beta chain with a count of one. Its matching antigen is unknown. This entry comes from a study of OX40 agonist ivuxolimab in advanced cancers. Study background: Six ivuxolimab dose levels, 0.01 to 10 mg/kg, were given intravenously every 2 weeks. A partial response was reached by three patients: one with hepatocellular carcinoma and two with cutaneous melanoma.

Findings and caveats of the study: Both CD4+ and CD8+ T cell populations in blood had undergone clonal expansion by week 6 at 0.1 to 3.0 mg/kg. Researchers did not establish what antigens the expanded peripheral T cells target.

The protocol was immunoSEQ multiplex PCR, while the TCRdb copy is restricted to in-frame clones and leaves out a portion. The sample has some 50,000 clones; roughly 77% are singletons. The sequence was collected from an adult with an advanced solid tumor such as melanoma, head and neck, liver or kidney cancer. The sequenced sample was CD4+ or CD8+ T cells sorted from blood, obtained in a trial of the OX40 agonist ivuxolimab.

Written as DNA, the CDR3 is TGTGCCAGCACCGTTTCTGGGAGGGGTCTCGGGGCCAACGTCCTGACTTTC. As protein: CASTVSGRGLGANVLTF. This chain connects TRBV28 to TRBJ2-6, with 7 positions matching TRBD2. The junction had 13 bases not matched to a gene; V was cut back by 7 bases and J by 4 bases. Germline lookup yields CDR1 MDHEN and CDR2 SYDVKM. CDR3 length: 17 residues.